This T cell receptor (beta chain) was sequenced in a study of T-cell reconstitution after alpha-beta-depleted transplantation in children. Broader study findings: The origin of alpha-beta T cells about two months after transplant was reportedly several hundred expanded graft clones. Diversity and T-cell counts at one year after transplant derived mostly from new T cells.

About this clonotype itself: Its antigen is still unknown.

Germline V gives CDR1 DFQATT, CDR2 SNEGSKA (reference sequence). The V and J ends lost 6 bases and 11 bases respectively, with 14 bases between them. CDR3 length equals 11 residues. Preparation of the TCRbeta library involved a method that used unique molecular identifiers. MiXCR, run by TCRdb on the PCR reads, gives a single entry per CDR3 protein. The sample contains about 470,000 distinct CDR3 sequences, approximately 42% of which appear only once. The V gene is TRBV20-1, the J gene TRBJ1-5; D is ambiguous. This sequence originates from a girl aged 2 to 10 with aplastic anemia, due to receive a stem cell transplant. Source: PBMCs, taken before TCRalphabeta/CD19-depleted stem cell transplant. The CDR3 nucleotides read TGCAGTGCCCCTTTAGGGCAGTCCCAGCATTTT. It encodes CSAPLGQSQHF.